This T cell receptor beta chain was documented in a study of CD4+ T cells in melanoma. Study outcomes and limitations: A reported correlation linked neoantigen-specific CD4+ T cells to CD8+, macrophage and B cell function.

The method was immunoSEQ multiplex PCR; TCRdb's version includes in-frame clones alone and lacks a portion of them. The data contain some 14,000 clones, approximately 80% of them seen just once; the ten biggest clones take up roughly 17%. Concerning this clone itself: The antigen remains undetermined.

V lost 3 bases, J lost 8 bases, and 12 bases stayed unmatched. Germline V gives CDR1 SGHDT, CDR2 YYEEEE. This CDR3 spans 15 amino acids. This clonotype was obtained from a human donor with melanoma. The sample was cells from a culture (not recorded whether cultured in vitro). V and J are TRBV5-6 and TRBJ1-2; 8 nucleotides agree with TRBD1. This CDR3 reads CASSSGLSGGSGYTF. Written as DNA, the CDR3 is TGTGCCAGCAGCTCTGGTTTGTCAGGGGGCAGCGGCTACACCTTC.